This TCR beta chain was identified during a study of T-cell memory formation after mild COVID-19. Overall study context: TCR clusters were mostly donor specific. Overall study findings and caveats: Certain responding clones were present in pre-infection memory, suggesting participation of cross-reactive memory. Researchers could not confirm that second-wave clones peaking on day 37 targeted SARS-CoV-2. Mainly CM and EM harbored the contracting CD4+ clones; mainly EMRA harbored the CD8+ ones.

Each CDR3 protein is one row after TCRdb ran MiXCR on the 5' RACE reads. The sample yields 270,000 or so distinct CDR3 sequences, about 20% seen once. The germline V gene has CDR1 LGHNA and CDR2 YSLEER. Trimming cost V 4 bases and J 4 bases; bases outside gene matches: 13. This CDR3 contains 18 residues. This clonotype was seen only a few times. Antigen specificity is unknown. Sequencing was done on a sample of PBMCs or a T cell subset sorted from them (not recorded which). V gene TRBV4-3 combines with J gene TRBJ2-6; 7 bases line up with TRBD1. This TCR came from a man younger than 35 who had mild COVID-19 (a few samples of this study predate the infection). Cell type and time point are not known. The CDR3: CASSPSGQRPLGANVLTF. CDR3 coding DNA: TGCGCCAGCAGCCCGTCGGGACAGAGGCCCCTCGGGGCCAACGTCCTGACTTTC.